The clone carrying this TCR beta chain occurred a few times. Antigen: not known. Naive CD4+ cells had CD25+ Tregs removed. Study outcomes and limitations: Whole repertoires were not studied in the larger cohort, only one V-J beta rearrangement. Tumor memory CD4+ T cell TCR gene usage clustered with blood and lymph node memory CD4+ cells and lymph node naive CD4+ cells.

Germline CDR1 and CDR2: SGHKS and YYEKEE (reference sequence). The trim removed 4 bases at V and 1 base at J, leaving 4 bases unmatched. The length of the CDR3 is 15 residues. Semi-nested PCR with Nested Universal Primer A followed constant-region reverse priming of full-length variable regions. Via MiXCR, TCRdb re-called the 5' RACE reads, giving one row per CDR3 protein. The table lists 53,000 or so distinct CDR3 sequences, roughly 22% of them singletons. This chain uses TRBV5-5 with TRBJ2-3; 9 nucleotides align to TRBD1. Sequencing was performed on tumor-infiltrating naive CD4+ T cells sorted from the breast tumor. Subset denoted: naive CD4+ T cells, CD4+CD45RA+CD25-. This TCR derives from a female donor with breast cancer. CDR3 amino acids: CASSRTGDRTDTQYF. CDR3 bases: TGTGCCAGCAGCCGGACAGGGGACCGCACAGATACGCAGTATTTT.